Here is one T cell receptor (beta chain) with its context. Its antigen is not known. The source of the sample is a study of tissue T cells after allogeneic stem cell transplantation. Study summary: Pathologist H&E review favored samples with visible lymphocytes for sequencing among multiple samples. Study results and limitations: In patients and mice, blood and spleen missed much of tissue repertoire.

Enrolled prospectively were adult allogeneic hematopoietic cell transplant recipients whose graft-versus-host disease was steroid-refractory. This CDR3 spans 15 amino acids. Germline V gives CDR1 MNHEY, CDR2 SMNVEV (reference sequence). With V trimmed by 4 bases and J by 4 bases, 8 bases remained unmatched. Sequencing used immunoSEQ multiplex PCR; TCRdb keeps in-frame clones, though not all of them. Among roughly 3,100 clones listed, over 60% were seen once. The source material was jejunal tissue, sampled at autopsy. This sequence originates from a male patient aged 60 or older with steroid-refractory graft-versus-host disease after an allogeneic stem cell transplant. Some of the T cells may derive from the graft donor. The gene calls are TRBV27 and TRBJ1-2; 8 nucleotides align to TRBD1. In DNA, the CDR3 is TGTGCCAGCAGTTCCACCTTTGGGACAGGCTATGGCTACACCTTC. Amino acids: CASSSTFGTGYGYTF.